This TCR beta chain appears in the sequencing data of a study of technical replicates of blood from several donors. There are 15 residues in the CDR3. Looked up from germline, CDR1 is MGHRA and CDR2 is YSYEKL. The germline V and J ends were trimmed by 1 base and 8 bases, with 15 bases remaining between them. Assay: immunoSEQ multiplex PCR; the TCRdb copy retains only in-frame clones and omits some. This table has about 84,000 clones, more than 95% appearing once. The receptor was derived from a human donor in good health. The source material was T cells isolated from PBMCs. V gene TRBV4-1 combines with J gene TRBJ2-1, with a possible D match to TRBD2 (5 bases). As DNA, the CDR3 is TGCGCCAGCAGCCAAGTACTCATGGGAGAACATGAGCAGTTCTTC. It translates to CASSQVLMGEHEQFF.